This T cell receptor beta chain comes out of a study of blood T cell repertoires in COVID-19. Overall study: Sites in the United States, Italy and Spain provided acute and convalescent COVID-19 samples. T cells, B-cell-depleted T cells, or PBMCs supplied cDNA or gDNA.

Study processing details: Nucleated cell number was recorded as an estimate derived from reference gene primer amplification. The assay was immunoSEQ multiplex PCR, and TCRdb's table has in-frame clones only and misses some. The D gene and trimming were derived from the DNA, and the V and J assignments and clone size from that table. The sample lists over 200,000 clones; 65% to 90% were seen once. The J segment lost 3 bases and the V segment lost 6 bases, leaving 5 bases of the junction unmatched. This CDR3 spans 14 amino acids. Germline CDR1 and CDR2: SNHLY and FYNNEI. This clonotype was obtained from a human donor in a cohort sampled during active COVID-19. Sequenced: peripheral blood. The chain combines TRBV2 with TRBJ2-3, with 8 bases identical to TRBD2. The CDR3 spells CASRSGTRTDTQYF. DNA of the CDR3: TGTGCCAGCAGGTCCGGGACTAGGACAGATACGCAGTATTTT.